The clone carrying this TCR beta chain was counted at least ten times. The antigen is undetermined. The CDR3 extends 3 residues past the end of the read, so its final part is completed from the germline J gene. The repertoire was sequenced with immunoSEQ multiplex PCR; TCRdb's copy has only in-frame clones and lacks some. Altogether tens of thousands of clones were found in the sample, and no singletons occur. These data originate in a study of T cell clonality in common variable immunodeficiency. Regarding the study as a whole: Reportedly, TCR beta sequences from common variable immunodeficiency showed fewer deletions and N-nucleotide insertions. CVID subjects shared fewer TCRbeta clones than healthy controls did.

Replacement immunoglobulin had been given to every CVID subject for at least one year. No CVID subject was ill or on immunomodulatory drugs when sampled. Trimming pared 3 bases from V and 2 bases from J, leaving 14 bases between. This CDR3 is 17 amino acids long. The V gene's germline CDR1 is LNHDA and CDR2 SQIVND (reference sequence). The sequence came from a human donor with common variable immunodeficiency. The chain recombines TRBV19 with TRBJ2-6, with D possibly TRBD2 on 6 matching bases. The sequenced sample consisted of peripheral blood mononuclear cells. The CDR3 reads CASSMGRRVPGANVLTF. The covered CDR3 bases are TGTGCCAGTAGTATGGGTAGGAGGGTCCCTGGGGCCAACGTC.